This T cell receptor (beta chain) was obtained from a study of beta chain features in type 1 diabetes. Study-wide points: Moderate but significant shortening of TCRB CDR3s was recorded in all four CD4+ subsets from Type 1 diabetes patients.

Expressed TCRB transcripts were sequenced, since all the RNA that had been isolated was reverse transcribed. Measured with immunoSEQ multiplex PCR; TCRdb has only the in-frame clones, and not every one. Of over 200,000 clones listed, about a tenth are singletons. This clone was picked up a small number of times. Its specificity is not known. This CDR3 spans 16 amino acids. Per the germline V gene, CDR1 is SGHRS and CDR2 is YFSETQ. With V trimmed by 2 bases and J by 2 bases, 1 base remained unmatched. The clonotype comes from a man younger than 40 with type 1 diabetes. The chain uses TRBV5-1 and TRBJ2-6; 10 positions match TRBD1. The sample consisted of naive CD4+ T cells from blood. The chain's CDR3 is CASSFGQGAGANVLTF. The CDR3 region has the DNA TGCGCCAGCAGCTTTGGACAGGGGGCTGGGGCCAACGTCCTGACTTTC.